The 27 T cell receptor beta chains listed next were all sequenced from one sample in a study of cytomegalovirus exposure and HLA in healthy donors (dated by TCRdb to 2017 to 2019). Receptor libraries were prepared by the immunoSEQ multiplex PCR assay. TCRdb's version of the immuneACCESS table is confined to in-frame rearrangements and falls short of the full clone set. An unresolved V gene accounts for under half of the shortfall where checked; the remainder is of unknown origin. The sample table records about 69,000 clones; 96% of these occur just once. The ten largest clones take up about 4.6% of the sample. Specimen: PBMCs. The receptors were sampled from a young woman in good health and CMV-seropositive.

The V call is TRBV7-9, the J call TRBJ1-4; D remains unclear. Germline-derived CDR1 and CDR2 are SEHNR and FQNEAQ (reference sequence). This CDR3 region has 16 residues. V was shortened by 2 bases and J by 0 bases, with 10 bases between the two germline ends. The CDR3 DNA is TGTGCCAGCAGCTTATCTTTTCCAGCAACTAATGAAAAACTGTTTTTT. Protein sequence: CASSLSFPATNEKLFF.

The genes are TRBV4-3 and TRBJ2-3; unclear D gene. CDR1 is LGHNA, CDR2 YSLEER, per germline. The CDR3 length is 14 residues. Deletions cut 0 bases from V and 2 bases from J, with 6 bases between. The CDR3 here is CASSQDQNTDTQYF. The CDR3 nucleotides are TGCGCCAGCAGCCAAGATCAAAACACAGATACGCAGTATTTT.

The J gene is TRBJ1-5, the V gene TRBV30; 7 nucleotides align to TRBD1. The germline gives CDR1 GTSNPN, CDR2 SVGIG (reference sequence). CDR3 size: 13 residues. Trimming at V came to 5 bases and at J to 2 bases, leaving 3 bases not matched to a gene. CDR3 region: CAWATGGNQPQHF. CDR3 coding DNA: TGTGCCTGGGCCACAGGGGGCAATCAGCCCCAGCATTTT.

The chain couples TRBV5-1 to TRBJ2-5, with a tentative D call TRBD1 (6 bases). The CDR3 totals 15 residues. CDR1 and CDR2 (germline): SGHRS, YFSETQ. V shed 3 bases and J shed 2 bases, with 14 bases lying between them. CDR3 sequence reads: CASSYPGTRQETQYF. The CDR3 bases are TGCGCCAGCAGCTATCCTGGGACACGTCAAGAGACCCAGTACTTC.

The chain carries TRBV27 and TRBJ2-7; TRBD2 aligns across 9 bases. From germline, CDR1 is MNHEY and CDR2 SMNVEV (reference sequence). The CDR3 contains 14 residues. The V gene end was trimmed by 3 bases and the J gene end by 6 bases; junction bases not matched to a gene: 6. CDR3 residues: CASSFSSGAGEQYF. CDR3 sequence (DNA): TGTGCCAGCAGTTTCTCTAGCGGGGCGGGCGAGCAGTACTTC.

J is TRBJ1-1 and V is TRBV10-2; no firm D call. The germline gives CDR1 WSHSY, CDR2 SAAADI. Trimming pared 3 bases from V and 7 bases from J, leaving 9 bases between. The CDR3 covers 12 residues. This CDR3 reads CASSDSLVEAFF. The CDR3 nucleotides are TGCGCCAGCAGTGACTCACTAGTTGAAGCTTTCTTT.

This chain joins TRBV11-2 and TRBJ2-5; D is unclear. CDR1 and CDR2 (germline): SGHAT, FQNNGV. Trimming pared 7 bases from V and 4 bases from J, leaving 19 bases between. The CDR3 sequence is 15 residues long. The CDR3 bases are TGTGCCAGCACTCTATCCGGGTCGCATCTAGAGACCCAGTACTTC. Its translation: CASTLSGSHLETQYF.

This rearrangement joins TRBV28 to TRBJ2-2; weak D call: TRBD2 (6 bases). Germline CDR1 and CDR2: MDHEN and SYDVKM. CDR3 length equals 17 residues. Trimming took 0 bases from V and 5 from J, leaving 16 bases between them. The CDR3 protein is CASSLWLLRGNTGELFF. The CDR3, as DNA: TGTGCCAGCAGTTTATGGCTTCTGCGGGGAAATACCGGGGAGCTGTTTTTT.

This chain joins TRBV9 and TRBJ2-7, with a weak D call TRBD1 (6 bases). Germline CDR1 reads SGDLS; CDR2 reads YYNGEE. The CDR3 covers 13 residues. V was cut by 0 bases and J by 7 bases, with 11 bases left in between. The DNA for the CDR3 is TGTGCCAGCAGCGTAGACAGGGACGGGGAGCAGTACTTC. Protein product: CASSVDRDGEQYF.

This sequence joins TRBV4-1 and TRBJ1-1, with D unclear. The CDR3 is made up of 15 amino acids. CDR1 is MGHRA and CDR2 is YSYEKL in the germline V gene. V dropped 1 base and J dropped 5 bases, with 14 bases sitting between them. The CDR3 is CASSQADSVRTEAFF. CDR3 in DNA: TGCGCCAGCAGCCAAGCCGACTCAGTGAGGACTGAAGCTTTCTTT.

This clone has a single count. The chain uses TRBV5-1 and TRBJ1-1, with 9 bases lining up with TRBD1. The CDR3 has 16 residues. Germline lookup yields CDR1 SGHRS and CDR2 YFSETQ. V gave up 4 bases and J gave up 2 bases; unmatched junction bases: 9. The CDR3 DNA is TGCGCCAGCAGCGAAGTACCGGGACAGGGTAACACTGAAGCTTTCTTT. Translation: CASSEVPGQGNTEAFF.

The chain recombines TRBV28 with TRBJ1-5; D remains unclear. Trimming left V 5 bases short and J 5 bases short, with 13 bases between. In germline, CDR1 is MDHEN, CDR2 SYDVKM. The CDR3 is 14 residues long. The CDR3 region is CASSKRVGDQPQHF. CDR3 DNA: TGTGCCAGCAGTAAAAGGGTGGGAGATCAGCCCCAGCATTTT. The whole variable domain, filled in from reference TRBV28 and TRBJ1-5, reads DVKVTQSSRYLVKRTGEKVFLECVQDMDHENMFWYRQDPGLGLRLIYFSYDVKMKEKGDIPEGYSVSREKKERFSLILESASTNQTSMYLCASSKRVGDQPQHFGDGTRLSIL.

Turning to this clone: Its ends do not fully match the called genes, so a read error is possible. V is TRBV30 and J is TRBJ2-1, with TRBD2 matching 9 bases. This CDR3 comprises 16 residues. Per the germline V gene, CDR1 is GTSNPN and CDR2 is SVGIG (reference sequence). CDR3 nucleotides: TGCACCTCCTTGGGAAGCGGGAGGAAGGTGGTTGATGAGCAGTTCTTC. Translating gives CTSLGSGRKVVDEQFF.

This chain connects TRBV29-1 to TRBJ1-4, with a tentative D call TRBD1 (5 bases). CDR1 and CDR2 (germline): SQVTM, ANQGSEA. V lost 6 bases and J lost 4, with 12 bases in between. CDR3 length: 13 residues. CDR3 nucleotide sequence: TGCAGCGTGGAGGGGAGGGGTAATGAAAAACTGTTTTTT. Amino acids: CSVEGRGNEKLFF.

The count of this clone is one. The junction departs from germline at one end; a sequencing error may be responsible. The V gene is TRBV30, the J gene TRBJ1-3; D unclear. CDR3 length equals 14 residues. The V gene's germline CDR1 is GTSNPN and CDR2 SVGIG (reference sequence). The CDR3 loop is CAWTRLISGNTTYF. For the CDR3, the DNA is TGTGCCTGGACGCGACTGATCTCTGGAAACACCACATATTTT. Together with reference TRBV30 and TRBJ1-3, the CDR3 gives the full variable domain: SQTIHQWPATLVQPVGSPLSLECTVEGTSNPNLYWYRQAAGRGLQLLFYSVGIGQISSEVPQNLSASRPQDRQFILSSKKLLLSDSGFYLCAWTRLISGNTTYFGEGSWLTVV.

The gene calls are TRBV28 and TRBJ1-2; a possible D gene is TRBD1 (6 bases). The V gene's germline CDR1 is MDHEN and CDR2 SYDVKM. The ends were cut back, 7 bases at V and 2 bases at J, with 11 bases in the middle. The CDR3 sequence is 13 residues long. Here the CDR3 reads CASTRGQNYGYTF. CDR3 DNA sequence: TGTGCCAGCACACGAGGACAGAACTATGGCTACACCTTC.

The chain has TRBV5-1 and TRBJ2-5; D is perhaps TRBD1 (5 bases). Trimming took off 1 base at V and 4 bases at J, with 11 bases between the two ends. This CDR3 is 14 amino acids long. CDR1 and CDR2 from the germline V gene are SGHRS and YFSETQ. The CDR3: CASSLRDSLETQYF. The CDR3 nucleotides read TGCGCCAGCAGCTTGCGAGACAGTTTAGAGACCCAGTACTTC.

The chain combines TRBV7-2 with TRBJ1-2; weak D call: TRBD1 (6 bases). The germline V and J ends were trimmed by 2 bases and 4 bases, with 14 bases remaining between them. This CDR3 is built from 15 residues. Looked up from germline, CDR1 is SGHTA and CDR2 is FQGNSA. The CDR3 bases are TGTGCCAGCAGCTTAACTACAGGGAGGGTCTATGGCTACACCTTC. Its protein product is CASSLTTGRVYGYTF.

V usage is TRBV10-3 and J usage is TRBJ2-5; D is ambiguous. V lost 6 bases and J 0 bases, leaving 8 bases between the germline ends. Germline CDR1 reads ENHRY; CDR2 reads SYGVKD. The CDR3 runs to 13 residues. This chain's CDR3 is CAISKEYQETQYF. The CDR3 DNA sequence: TGTGCCATCAGCAAGGAGTACCAAGAGACCCAGTACTTC.

Only one count was recorded for this clone. The J gene is TRBJ2-3, the V gene TRBV9; D is possibly TRBD2 (5 bases). Germline CDR1 reads SGDLS; CDR2 reads YYNGEE. The ends were cut back, 5 bases at V and 0 bases at J, with 10 bases in the middle. The CDR3 contains 14 residues. In DNA form, the CDR3 reads TGTGCCAGCAGTAGTAGCGCAAGCACAGATACGCAGTATTTT. This sequence encodes CASSSSASTDTQYF. The full variable domain, rest sourced from reference TRBV9 and TRBJ2-3, is DSGVTQTPKHLITATGQRVTLRCSPRSGDLSVYWYQQSLDQGLQFLIQYYNGEERAKGNILERFSAQQFPDLHSELNLSSLELGDSALYFCASSSSASTDTQYFGPGTRLTVL.

The DNA of the CDR3 is TGCGCCAGCAGCGTCCTAGCCGGCGGGGAGCTGTTTTTT. It yields the protein CASSVLAGGELFF. The chain recombines TRBV4-3 with TRBJ2-2, with D possibly TRBD2 on 5 matching bases. This CDR3 has 13 amino acids. Between the trimmed V and J ends, which lost 5 bases and 7 bases, there was a span of 11 bases. CDR1 is LGHNA and CDR2 is YSLEER in the germline V gene.

This clone showed up just once. The chain joins TRBV10-2 to TRBJ2-7; a weak D match, TRBD2 (6 bases). Germline lookup yields CDR1 WSHSY and CDR2 SAAADI. The CDR3 is 14 amino acids. V lost 6 bases and J lost 2, with 14 bases in between. CDR3 nucleotide sequence: TGCGCCAGCAGCCTCGGGGGTTCCGCCTACGAGCAGTACTTC. This sequence encodes CASSLGGSAYEQYF.

The V and J genes are TRBV2 and TRBJ2-3, with D perhaps matching TRBD2 (5 bases). This CDR3 has 14 amino acids. In germline, CDR1 is SNHLY, CDR2 FYNNEI. The ends were cut back, 4 bases at V and 1 base at J, with 9 bases in the middle. CDR3 nucleotide sequence: TGTGCCAGCAGTGTAGTGGGAGGCACAGATACGCAGTATTTT. Amino acid sequence: CASSVVGGTDTQYF.

This sequence joins TRBV5-4 and TRBJ2-7; no definite D call. The germline V gene encodes CDR1 SGHNT and CDR2 YYREEE (reference sequence). The CDR3 contains 14 residues. Trimming shortened V by 0 bases and J by 0 bases, and 7 bases separated the two germline ends. CDR3: CASSLVGDSYEQYF. CDR3 in DNA: TGTGCCAGCAGCTTGGTTGGAGACTCCTACGAGCAGTACTTC.

The chain joins TRBV4-2 to TRBJ2-7; D is perhaps TRBD1 (5 bases). This CDR3 is 14 amino acids long. The V gene lost 5 bases and the J gene lost 0 bases, with 11 bases spanning the gap. CDR1 is LGHNA, CDR2 YNFKEQ, per germline. The CDR3 protein is CASSGAISSYEQYF. DNA of the CDR3: TGTGCCAGCAGCGGGGCGATTAGCTCCTACGAGCAGTACTTC.

This chain joins TRBV15 and TRBJ2-1; tentative D call: TRBD2 (6 bases). The CDR3 is made up of 16 amino acids. With 3 bases removed from V and 3 bases from J, the gap between germline ends came to 15 bases. Germline-derived CDR1 and CDR2 are LNHNV and YYDKDF (reference sequence). CDR3 nucleotide sequence: TGTGCCACCAGCAGGACCGGGACTGGACGCTACAATGAGCAGTTCTTC. Translated: CATSRTGTGRYNEQFF.

This sequence joins TRBV5-4 and TRBJ2-7; possibly TRBD1 for D (6 bases). The CDR3 covers 15 residues. V shed 6 bases and J shed 0 bases, with 16 bases lying between them. In germline, CDR1 is SGHNT, CDR2 YYREEE (reference sequence). CDR3 sequence: CASTQWDNPSYEQYF. In nucleotides, the CDR3 is TGTGCCAGCACCCAGTGGGACAATCCCTCCTACGAGCAGTACTTC.